This T cell receptor beta chain emerged from a study of brain T cells in children with intractable seizures. The sequenced cases were selected for having the highest brain T cell transcript signatures. Pre-surgery treatment included at least one anti-epileptic drug. Here immunoSEQ multiplex PCR was the method, and the copy in TCRdb shows in-frame clones only, minus some. The sample has approximately 110,000 clones, approximately 94% seen once. Points from the study as a whole: Patients' HCMV serostatus was unknown; virus specificity rests on CDR3 similarity alone. Pre- and post-surgery blood differed in depth, so pre-surgery absences may be undersampling.

About this clone: Antigen specificity is unknown.

The V and J ends lost 1 base and 6 bases, in that order; junction bases with no gene match: 15. Germline loops: CDR1 LGHNT, CDR2 FRNRAP. The CDR3 runs to 18 residues. The genes are TRBV12-5 and TRBJ2-1, with 7 bases aligning to TRBD1. The sequences come from peripheral blood, collected at surgery. The sequence was obtained from a boy under two years old with hemimegalencephaly and intractable seizures. CDR3 sequence: CASGLDGRGLALLNEQFF. The CDR3 DNA reads as TGTGCTAGTGGTTTGGACGGTAGGGGGCTAGCCCTCCTCAATGAGCAGTTCTTC.